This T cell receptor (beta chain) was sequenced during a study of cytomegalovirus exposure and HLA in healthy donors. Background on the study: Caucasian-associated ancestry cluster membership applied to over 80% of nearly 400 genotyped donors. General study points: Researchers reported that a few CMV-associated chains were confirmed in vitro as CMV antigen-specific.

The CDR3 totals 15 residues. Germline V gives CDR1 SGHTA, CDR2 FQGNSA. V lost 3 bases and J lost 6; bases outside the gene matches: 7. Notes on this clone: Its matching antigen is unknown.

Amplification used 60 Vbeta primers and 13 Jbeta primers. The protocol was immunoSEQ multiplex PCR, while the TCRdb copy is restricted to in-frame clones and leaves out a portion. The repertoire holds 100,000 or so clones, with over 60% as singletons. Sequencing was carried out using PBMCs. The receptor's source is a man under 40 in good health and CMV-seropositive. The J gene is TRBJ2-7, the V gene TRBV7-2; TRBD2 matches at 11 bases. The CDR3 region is CASSFQTGLAGEQYF. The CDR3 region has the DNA TGTGCCAGCAGCTTTCAAACTGGACTAGCGGGCGAGCAGTACTTC.